The present entry profiles one TCR beta chain with its context. As yet, its antigen is unknown. The record originates from a study of T-cell reconstitution after alpha-beta-depleted transplantation in children. Findings and caveats of the study: For some patients, TCRbeta diversity was high at day 60 because of recipient T cells and thymic progenitors that survived. One year post-transplant, T-cell counts and diversity were largely derived from T cells produced anew. Expanded graft clones, several hundred of them, were reportedly the source of alpha-beta T cells about two months after transplant.

Preparation of the TCRbeta library was carried out with unique molecular identifiers. In TCRdb, the PCR reads were re-called with MiXCR into one record per CDR3 protein. The table records 300,000 to 350,000 distinct CDR3 sequences, 15% to 20% of them present only once. The CDR3 length is 18 residues. J lost 0 bases, V lost 5 bases, and 16 bases had no gene match. The germline V gene has CDR1 LGHDT and CDR2 YNNKEL (reference sequence). The rearrangement joins TRBV3-1 to TRBJ2-7; 7 bases are shared with TRBD2. The input for sequencing was PBMCs, mostly from graft donor cells, taken 360 days after TCRalphabeta/CD19-depleted stem cell transplant. The sequence was collected from a male patient under 10 years old who had a stem cell transplant for acute lymphoblastic leukemia, so the T cells may come from the graft donor. The CDR3 nucleotides are TGTGCCAGCAGCGATACAACCGCTCTAGCGGCTAGCTCCTACGAGCAGTACTTC. The encoded protein is CASSDTTALAASSYEQYF.